This T cell receptor (beta chain) derives from a study of control samples from healthy donors and cancer patients. The data were produced by immunoSEQ multiplex PCR, yet TCRdb's version contains in-frame clones alone and is incomplete. The table lists approximately 52,000 clones, approximately 85% of them singletons. This clone occurred a few times. CDR3 length: 14 residues. V lost 3 bases to trimming and J lost 6 bases; unmatched junction nucleotides: 6. Per germline, CDR1 SGHTA and CDR2 FQGTGA. Input material: blood. The clonotype originates from a middle-aged man in good health. This chain connects TRBV7-3 to TRBJ2-7; 9 nucleotides line up with TRBD1. The CDR3 is CASSLTGGRSEQYF. CDR3 DNA sequence: TGTGCCAGCAGCTTGACAGGGGGTAGGTCCGAGCAGTACTTC.